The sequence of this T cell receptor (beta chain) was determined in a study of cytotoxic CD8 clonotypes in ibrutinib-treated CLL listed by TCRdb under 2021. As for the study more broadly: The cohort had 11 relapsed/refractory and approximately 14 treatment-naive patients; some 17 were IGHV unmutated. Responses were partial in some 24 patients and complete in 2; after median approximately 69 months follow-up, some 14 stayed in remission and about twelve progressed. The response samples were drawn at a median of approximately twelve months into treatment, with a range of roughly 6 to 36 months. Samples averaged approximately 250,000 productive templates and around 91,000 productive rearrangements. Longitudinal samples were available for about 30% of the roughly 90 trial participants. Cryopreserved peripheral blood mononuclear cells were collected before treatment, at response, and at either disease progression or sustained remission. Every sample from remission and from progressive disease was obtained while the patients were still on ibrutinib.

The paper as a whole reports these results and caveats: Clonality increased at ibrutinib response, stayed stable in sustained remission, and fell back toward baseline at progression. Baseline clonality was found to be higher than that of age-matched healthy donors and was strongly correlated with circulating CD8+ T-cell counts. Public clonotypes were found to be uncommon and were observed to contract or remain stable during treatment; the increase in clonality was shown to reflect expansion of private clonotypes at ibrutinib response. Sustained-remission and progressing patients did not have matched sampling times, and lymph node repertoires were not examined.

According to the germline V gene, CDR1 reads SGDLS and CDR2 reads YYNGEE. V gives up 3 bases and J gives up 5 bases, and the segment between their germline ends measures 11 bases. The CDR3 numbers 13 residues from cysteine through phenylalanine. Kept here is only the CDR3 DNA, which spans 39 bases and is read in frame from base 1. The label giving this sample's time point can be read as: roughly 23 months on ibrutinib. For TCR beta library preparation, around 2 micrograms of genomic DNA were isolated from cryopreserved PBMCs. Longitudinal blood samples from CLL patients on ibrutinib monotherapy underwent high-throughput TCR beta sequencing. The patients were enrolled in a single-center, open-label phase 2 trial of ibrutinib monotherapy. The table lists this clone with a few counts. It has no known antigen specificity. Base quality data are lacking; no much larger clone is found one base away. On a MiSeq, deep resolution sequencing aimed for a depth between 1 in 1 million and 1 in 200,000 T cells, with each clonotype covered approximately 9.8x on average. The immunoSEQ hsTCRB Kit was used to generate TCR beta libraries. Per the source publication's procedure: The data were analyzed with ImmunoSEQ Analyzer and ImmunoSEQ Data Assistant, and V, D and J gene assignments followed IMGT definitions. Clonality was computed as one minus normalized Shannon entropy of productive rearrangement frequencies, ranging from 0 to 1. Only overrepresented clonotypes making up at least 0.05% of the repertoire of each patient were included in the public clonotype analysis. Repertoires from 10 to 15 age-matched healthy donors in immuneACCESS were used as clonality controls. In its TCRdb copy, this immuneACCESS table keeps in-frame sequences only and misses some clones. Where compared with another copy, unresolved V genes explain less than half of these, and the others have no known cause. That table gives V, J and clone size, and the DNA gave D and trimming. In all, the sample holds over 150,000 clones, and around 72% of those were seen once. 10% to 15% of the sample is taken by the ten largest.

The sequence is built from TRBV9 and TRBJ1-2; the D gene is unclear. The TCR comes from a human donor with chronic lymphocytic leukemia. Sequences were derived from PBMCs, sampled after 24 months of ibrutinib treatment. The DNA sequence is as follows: TGTGCCAGCAGCGCCATAAACAATTATGGCTACACCTTC. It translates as CASSAINNYGYTF.